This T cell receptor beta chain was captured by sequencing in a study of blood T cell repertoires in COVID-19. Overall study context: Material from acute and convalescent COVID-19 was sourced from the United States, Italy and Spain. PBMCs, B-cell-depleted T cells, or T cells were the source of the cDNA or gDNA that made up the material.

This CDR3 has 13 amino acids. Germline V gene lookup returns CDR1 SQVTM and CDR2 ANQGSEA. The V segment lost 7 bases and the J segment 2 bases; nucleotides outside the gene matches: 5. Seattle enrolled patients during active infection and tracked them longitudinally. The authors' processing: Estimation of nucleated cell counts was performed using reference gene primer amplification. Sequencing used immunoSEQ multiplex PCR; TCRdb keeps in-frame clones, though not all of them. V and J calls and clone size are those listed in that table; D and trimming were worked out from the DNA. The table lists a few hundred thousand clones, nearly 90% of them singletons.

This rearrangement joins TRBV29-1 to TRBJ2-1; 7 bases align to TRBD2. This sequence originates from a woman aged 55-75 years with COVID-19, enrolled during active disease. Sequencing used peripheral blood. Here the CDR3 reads CSARGGTYNEQFF. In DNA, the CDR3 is TGCAGCGCCCGGGGAGGGACCTACAATGAGCAGTTCTTC.